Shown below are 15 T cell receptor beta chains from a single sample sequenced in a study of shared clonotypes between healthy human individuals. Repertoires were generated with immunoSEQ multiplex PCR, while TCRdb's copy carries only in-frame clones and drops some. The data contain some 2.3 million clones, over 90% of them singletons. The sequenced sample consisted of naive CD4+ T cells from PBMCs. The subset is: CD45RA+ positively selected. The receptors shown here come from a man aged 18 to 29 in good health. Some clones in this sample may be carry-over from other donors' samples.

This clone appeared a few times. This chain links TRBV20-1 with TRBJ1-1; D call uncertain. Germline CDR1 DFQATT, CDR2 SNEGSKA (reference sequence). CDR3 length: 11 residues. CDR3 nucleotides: TGCGGCCCTTCCGGCAACACTGAAGCTTTCTTT. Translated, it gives CGPSGNTEAFF.

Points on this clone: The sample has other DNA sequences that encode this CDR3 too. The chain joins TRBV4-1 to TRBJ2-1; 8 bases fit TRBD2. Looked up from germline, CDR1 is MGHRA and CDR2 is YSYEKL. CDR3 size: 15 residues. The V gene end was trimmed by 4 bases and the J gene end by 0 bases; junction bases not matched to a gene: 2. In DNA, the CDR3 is TGCGCCAGCAGCCCCAGCGGGAGCTCCTACAATGAGCAGTTCTTC. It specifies CASSPSGSSYNEQFF.

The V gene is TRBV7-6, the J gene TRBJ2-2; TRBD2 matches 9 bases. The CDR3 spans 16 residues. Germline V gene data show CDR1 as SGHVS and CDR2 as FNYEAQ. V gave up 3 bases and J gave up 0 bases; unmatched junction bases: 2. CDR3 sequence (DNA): TGTGCCAGCAGCTTGATAGCGGGAGCGAACACCGGGGAGCTGTTTTTT. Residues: CASSLIAGANTGELFF.

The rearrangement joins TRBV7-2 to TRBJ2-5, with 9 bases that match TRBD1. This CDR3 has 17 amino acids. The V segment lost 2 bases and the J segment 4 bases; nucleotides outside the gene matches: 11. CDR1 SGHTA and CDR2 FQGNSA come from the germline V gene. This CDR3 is CASSLFGTGTLRETQYF. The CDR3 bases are TGTGCCAGCAGCTTATTCGGGACAGGGACCTTGAGAGAGACCCAGTACTTC.

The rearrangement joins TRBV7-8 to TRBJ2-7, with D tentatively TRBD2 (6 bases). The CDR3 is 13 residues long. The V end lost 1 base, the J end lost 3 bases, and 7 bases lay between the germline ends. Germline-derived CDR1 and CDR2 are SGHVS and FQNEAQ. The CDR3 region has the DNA TGTGCCAGCAGCTTAGGGAGGGACTACGAGCAGTACTTC. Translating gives CASSLGRDYEQYF.

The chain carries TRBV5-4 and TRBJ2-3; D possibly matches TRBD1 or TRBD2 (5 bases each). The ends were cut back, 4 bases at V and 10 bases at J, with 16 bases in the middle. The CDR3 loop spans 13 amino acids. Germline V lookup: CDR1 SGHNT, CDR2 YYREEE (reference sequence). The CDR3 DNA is TGTGCCAGCAGCCGGGACGCCCCGGGCTCGCAGTATTTT. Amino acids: CASSRDAPGSQYF.

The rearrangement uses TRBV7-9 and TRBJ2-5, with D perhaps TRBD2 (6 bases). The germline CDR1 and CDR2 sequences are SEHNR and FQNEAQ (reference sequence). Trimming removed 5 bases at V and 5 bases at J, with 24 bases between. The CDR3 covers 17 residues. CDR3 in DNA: TGTGCCAGCAGCGGGGTCCGGAAAGGGAGGCTCTTGGAGACCCAGTACTTC. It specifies CASSGVRKGRLLETQYF. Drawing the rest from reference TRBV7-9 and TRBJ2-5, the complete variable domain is DTGVSQNPRHKITKRGQNVTFRCDPISEHNRLYWYRQTLGQGPEFLTYFQNEAQLEKSRLLSDRFSAERPKGSFSTLEIQRTEQGDSAMYLCASSGVRKGRLLETQYFGPGTRLLVL.

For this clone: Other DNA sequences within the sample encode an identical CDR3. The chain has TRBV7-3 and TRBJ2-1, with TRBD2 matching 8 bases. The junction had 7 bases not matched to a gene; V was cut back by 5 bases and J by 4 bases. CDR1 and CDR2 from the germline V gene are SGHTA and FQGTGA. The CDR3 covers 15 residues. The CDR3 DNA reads TGTGCCAGCAGCCCCGGACTAGCTGTTTACAATGAGCAGTTCTTC. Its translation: CASSPGLAVYNEQFF.

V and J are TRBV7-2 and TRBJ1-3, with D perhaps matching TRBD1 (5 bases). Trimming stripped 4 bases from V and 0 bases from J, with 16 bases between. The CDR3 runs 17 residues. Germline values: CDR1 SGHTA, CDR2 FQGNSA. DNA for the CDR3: TGTGCCAGCAGCTCTGCTCAGGGTTCCCTCTCTGGAAACACCATATATTTT. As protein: CASSSAQGSLSGNTIYF.

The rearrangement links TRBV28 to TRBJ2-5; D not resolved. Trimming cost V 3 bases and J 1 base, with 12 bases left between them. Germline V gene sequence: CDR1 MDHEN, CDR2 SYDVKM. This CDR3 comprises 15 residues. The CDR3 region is CASSLPGQAQETQYF. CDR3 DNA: TGTGCCAGCAGTTTGCCTGGGCAGGCCCAAGAGACCCAGTACTTC.

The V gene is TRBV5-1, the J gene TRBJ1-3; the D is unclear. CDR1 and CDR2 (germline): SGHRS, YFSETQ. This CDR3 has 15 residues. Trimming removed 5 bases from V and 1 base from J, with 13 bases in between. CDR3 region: CASRPSGPSGNTIYF. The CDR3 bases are TGCGCCAGCAGGCCTAGCGGTCCTTCTGGAAACACCATATATTTT.

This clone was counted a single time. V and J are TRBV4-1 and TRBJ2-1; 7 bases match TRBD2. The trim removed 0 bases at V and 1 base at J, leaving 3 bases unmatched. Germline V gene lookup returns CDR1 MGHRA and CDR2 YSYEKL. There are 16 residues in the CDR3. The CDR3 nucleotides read TGCGCCAGCAGCCAAGAAAGCGGGGTTTCCTACAATGAGCAGTTCTTC. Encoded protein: CASSQESGVSYNEQFF.

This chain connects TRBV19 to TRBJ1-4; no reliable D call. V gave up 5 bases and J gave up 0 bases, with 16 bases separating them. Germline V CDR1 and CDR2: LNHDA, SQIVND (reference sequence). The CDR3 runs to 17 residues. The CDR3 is CASSDRTGGATNEKLFF. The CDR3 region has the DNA TGTGCCAGTAGTGACCGGACCGGCGGGGCAACTAATGAAAAACTGTTTTTT.

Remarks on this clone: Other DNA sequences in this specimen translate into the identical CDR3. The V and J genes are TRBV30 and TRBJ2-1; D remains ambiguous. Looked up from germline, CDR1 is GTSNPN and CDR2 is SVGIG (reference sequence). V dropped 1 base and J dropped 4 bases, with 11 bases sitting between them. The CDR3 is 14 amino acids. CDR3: CAWSGSPGYNEQFF. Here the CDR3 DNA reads TGTGCCTGGAGTGGTTCCCCTGGATACAATGAGCAGTTCTTC.

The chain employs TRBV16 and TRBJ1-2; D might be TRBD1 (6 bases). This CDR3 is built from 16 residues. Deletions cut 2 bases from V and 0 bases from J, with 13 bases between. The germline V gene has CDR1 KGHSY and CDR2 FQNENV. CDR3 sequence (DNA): TGTGCCAGCAGCCAAGGGGGACAACCTACTAACTATGGCTACACCTTC. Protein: CASSQGGQPTNYGYTF.